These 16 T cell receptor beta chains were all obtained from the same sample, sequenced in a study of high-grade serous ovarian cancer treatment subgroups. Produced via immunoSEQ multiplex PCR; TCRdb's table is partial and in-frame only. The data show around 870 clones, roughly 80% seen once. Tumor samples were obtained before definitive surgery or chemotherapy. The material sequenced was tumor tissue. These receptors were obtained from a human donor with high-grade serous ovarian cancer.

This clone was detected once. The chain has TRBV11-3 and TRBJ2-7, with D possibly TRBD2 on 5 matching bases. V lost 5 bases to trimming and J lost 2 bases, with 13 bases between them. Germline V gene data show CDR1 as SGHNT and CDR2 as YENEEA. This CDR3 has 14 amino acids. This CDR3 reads CASSARAGAYEQYF. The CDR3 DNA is TGTGCCAGCAGCGCCCGGGCCGGGGCCTACGAGCAGTACTTC.

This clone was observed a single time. The CDR3: CASSGRTGRTEAFF. DNA of the CDR3: TGTGCCAGCAGCGGAAGGACAGGGAGGACTGAAGCTTTCTTT. The genes are TRBV11-2 and TRBJ1-1; 8 positions match TRBD1. Germline values: CDR1 SGHAT, CDR2 FQNNGV. The CDR3 has 14 residues. V trimming: 5 bases; J trimming: 5 bases; junction bases outside the gene matches: 7.

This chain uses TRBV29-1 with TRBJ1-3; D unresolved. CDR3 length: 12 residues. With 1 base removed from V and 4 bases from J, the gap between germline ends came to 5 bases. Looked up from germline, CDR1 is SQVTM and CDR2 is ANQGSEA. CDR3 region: CSVEVTGNTIYF. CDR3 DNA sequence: TGCAGCGTTGAAGTCACCGGAAACACCATATATTTT.

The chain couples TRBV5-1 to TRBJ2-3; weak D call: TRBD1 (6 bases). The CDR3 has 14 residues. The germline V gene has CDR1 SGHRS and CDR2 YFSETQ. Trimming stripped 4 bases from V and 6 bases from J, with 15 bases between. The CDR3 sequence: CASSPDSPRDTQYF. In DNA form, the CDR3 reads TGCGCCAGCAGCCCGGACAGCCCGAGGGATACGCAGTATTTT.

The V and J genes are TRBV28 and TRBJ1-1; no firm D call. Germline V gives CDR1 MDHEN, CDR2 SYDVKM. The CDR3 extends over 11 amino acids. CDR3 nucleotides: TGTGTCCGATGGGGTAGGGCTGAAGCTTTCTTT. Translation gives CVRWGRAEAFF.

CDR3 amino acids: CASNVDFGTGELFF. CDR3 DNA sequence: TGTGCCTCCAACGTCGACTTCGGAACCGGGGAGCTGTTTTTT. The chain uses TRBV5-4 and TRBJ2-2; D unresolved. V was pared by 10 bases and J by 5 bases, with 18 bases between. Germline CDR1 reads SGHNT; CDR2 reads YYREEE (reference sequence). The CDR3 covers 14 residues.

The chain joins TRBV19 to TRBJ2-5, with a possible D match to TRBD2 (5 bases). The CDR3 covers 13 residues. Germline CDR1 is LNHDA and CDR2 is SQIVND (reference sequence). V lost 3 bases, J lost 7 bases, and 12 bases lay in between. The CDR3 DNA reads TGTGCCAGTAGTATTCTAGGCGAGGGGACCCAGTACTTC. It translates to CASSILGEGTQYF.

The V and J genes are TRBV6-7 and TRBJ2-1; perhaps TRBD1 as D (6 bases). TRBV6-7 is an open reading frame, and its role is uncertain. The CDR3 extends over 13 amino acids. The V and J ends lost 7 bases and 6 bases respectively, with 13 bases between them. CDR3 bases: TGTGCCAGCAAGGGGGAGCTGTCCAATGAGCAGTTCTTC. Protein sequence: CASKGELSNEQFF.

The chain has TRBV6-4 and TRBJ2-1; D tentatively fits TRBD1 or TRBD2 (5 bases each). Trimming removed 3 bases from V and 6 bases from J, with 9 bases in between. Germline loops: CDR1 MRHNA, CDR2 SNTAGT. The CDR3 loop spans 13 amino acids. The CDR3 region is CASSEGESNEQFF. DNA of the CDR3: TGTGCCAGCAGTGAAGGGGAGAGCAATGAGCAGTTCTTC.

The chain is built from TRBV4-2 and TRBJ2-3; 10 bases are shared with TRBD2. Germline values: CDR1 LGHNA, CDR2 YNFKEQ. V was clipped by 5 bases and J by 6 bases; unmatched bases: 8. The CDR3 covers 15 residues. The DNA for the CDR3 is TGTGCCAGCAGCACCCTAGCGGGAGACGTCGATACGCAGTATTTT. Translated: CASSTLAGDVDTQYF.

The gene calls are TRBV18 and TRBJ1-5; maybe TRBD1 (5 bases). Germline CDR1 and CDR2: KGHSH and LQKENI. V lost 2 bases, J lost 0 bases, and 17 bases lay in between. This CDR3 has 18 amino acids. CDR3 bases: TGTGCCAGCTCACCAGCGATCCGGGGCGGCTATAGCAATCAGCCCCAGCATTTT. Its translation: CASSPAIRGGYSNQPQHF. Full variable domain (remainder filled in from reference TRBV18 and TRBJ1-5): NAGVMQNPRHLVRRRGQEARLRCSPMKGHSHVYWYRQLPEEGLKFMVYLQKENIIDESGMPKERFSAEFPKEGPSILRIQQVVRGDSAAYFCASSPAIRGGYSNQPQHFGDGTRLSIL.

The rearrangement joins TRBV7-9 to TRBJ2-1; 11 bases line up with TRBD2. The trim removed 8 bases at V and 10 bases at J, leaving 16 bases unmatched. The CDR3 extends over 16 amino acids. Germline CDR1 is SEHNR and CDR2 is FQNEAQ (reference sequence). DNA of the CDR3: TGTGCCAGCCAGGGTGGGGGGACTAGCGGATTCGGCGAGCAGTTCTTC. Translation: CASQGGGTSGFGEQFF.

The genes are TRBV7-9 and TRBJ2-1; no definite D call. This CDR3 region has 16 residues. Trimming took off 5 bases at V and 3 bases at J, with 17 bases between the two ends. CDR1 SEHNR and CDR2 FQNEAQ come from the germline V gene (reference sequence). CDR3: CASSPALGRVYNEQFF. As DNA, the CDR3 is TGTGCCAGCAGCCCAGCCTTAGGTAGGGTCTACAATGAGCAGTTCTTC.

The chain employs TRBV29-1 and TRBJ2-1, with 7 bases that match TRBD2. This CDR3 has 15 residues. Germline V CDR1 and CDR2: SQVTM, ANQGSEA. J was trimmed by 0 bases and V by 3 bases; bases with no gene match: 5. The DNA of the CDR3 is TGCAGCGTTGATCGGGGCGGGAGCTCCTACAATGAGCAGTTCTTC. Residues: CSVDRGGSSYNEQFF.

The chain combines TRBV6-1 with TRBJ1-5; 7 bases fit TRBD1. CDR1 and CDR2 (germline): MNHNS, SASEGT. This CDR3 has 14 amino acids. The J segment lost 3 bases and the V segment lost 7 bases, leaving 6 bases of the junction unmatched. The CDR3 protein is CASTLTGANQPQHF. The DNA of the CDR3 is TGTGCCAGCACCCTCACAGGGGCCAATCAGCCCCAGCATTTT.

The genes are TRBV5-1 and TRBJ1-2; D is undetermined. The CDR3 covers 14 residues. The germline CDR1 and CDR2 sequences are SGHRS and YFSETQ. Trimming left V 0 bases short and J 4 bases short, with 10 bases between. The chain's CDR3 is CASSLVEGTYGYTF. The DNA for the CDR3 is TGCGCCAGCAGCTTGGTGGAGGGAACCTATGGCTACACCTTC.